This T cell receptor beta chain was recovered during a study of T cells after yellow fever vaccination. Each CDR3 protein gets one entry after TCRdb re-called the 5' RACE reads with MiXCR. The sample has more than 450,000 distinct CDR3 sequences, just over 20% seen once. The CDR3 has 15 residues. CDR1 and CDR2 from the germline V gene are MGHDK and SYGVNS. V lost 5 bases to trimming and J lost 2 bases; unmatched junction nucleotides: 7. This clonotype has only a few counts. The clonotype was recovered from a man between 18 and 35 years old who received the YFV17D yellow fever vaccine. The chain recombines TRBV25-1 with TRBJ2-5, with TRBD1 matching over 8 bases. The sample in question was PBMCs, obtained about 20 days after the first yellow fever vaccination. The CDR3 spells CASSTQDRAQETQYF. Written as DNA, the CDR3 is TGTGCCAGCAGTACCCAGGACAGGGCGCAAGAGACCCAGTACTTC.